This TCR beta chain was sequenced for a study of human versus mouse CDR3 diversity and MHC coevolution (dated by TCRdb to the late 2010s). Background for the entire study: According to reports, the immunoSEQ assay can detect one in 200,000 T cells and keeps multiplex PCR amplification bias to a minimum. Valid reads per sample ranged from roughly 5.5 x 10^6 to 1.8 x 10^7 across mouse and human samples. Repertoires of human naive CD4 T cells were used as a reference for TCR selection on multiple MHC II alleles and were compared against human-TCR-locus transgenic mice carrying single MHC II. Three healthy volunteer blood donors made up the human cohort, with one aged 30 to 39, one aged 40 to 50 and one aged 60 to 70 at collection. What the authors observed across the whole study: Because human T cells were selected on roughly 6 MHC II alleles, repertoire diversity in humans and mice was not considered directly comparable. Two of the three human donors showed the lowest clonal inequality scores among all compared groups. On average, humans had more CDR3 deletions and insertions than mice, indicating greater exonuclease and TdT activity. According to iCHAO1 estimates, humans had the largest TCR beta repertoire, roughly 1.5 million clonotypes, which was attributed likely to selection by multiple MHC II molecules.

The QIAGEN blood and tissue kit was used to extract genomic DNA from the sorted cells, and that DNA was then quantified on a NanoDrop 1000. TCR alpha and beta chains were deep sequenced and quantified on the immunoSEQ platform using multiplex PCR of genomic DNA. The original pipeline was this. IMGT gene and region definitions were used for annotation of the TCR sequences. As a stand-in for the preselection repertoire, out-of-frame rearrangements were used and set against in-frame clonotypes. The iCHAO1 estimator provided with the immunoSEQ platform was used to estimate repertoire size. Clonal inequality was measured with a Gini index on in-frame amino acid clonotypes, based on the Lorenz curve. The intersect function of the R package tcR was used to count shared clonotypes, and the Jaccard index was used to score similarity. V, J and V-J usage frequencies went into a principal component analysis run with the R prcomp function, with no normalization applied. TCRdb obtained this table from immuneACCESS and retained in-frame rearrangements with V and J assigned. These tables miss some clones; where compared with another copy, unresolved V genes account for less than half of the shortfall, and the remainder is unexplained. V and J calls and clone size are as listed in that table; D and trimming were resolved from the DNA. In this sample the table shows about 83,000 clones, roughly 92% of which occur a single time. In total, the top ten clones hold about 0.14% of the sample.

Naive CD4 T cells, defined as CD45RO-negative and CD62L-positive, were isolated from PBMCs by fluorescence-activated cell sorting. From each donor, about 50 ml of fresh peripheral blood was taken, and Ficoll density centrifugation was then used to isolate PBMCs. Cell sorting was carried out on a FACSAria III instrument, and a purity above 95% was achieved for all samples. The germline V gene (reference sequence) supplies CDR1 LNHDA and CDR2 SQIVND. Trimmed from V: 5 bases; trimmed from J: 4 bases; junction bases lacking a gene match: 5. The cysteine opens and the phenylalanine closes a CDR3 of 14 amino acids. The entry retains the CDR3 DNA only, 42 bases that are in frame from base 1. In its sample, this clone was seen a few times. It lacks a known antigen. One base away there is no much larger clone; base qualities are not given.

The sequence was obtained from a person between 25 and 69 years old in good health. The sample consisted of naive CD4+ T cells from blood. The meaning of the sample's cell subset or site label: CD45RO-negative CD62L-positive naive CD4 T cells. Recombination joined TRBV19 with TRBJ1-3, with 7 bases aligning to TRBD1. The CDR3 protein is CASSAGGGGNTIYF. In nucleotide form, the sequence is TGTGCCAGTAGTGCAGGGGGTGGAGGAAACACCATATATTTT.